The T cell receptor (beta chain) under discussion was sequenced for a study of blood T cells in healthy people across ages. The second PCR ran about 7 to 12 cycles with a sample-barcoded 5' primer and J-beta primers. TCRdb re-derived calls from the 5' RACE reads in MiXCR, one entry per CDR3 protein. The data show about 840,000 distinct CDR3 sequences, 25% to 30% seen once. With V trimmed by 4 bases and J by 0 bases, 7 bases remained unmatched. The CDR3 runs to 16 residues. This sample also belongs to another study, concerning T cells of mothers and their children. That study adds: Unrelated mother-child pairs always had slightly, but never significantly, lower normalized overlap than related pairs.

The chain links TRBV12-3 or TRBV12-4 to TRBJ1-1; TRBD1 matches 8 bases. This TCR was sampled from a woman aged 40-49 years in good health. Source material: blood. The chain's CDR3 is CASSSGQGGLNTEAFF. The CDR3 DNA reads as TGTGCCAGCAGTTCCGGACAGGGTGGATTGAACACTGAAGCTTTCTTT.